Following are 5 T cell receptor beta chains from one sample sequenced in a study of chemoradiotherapy in HPV16-positive cancers. The method was immunoSEQ multiplex PCR; TCRdb's version includes in-frame clones alone and lacks a portion of them. The data contain 20,000 to 25,000 clones, over 75% of them seen just once; the ten biggest clones take up approximately 2.5%. The source material was blood, sampled from a patient who underwent chemoradiotherapy. The receptors stem from a human donor with HPV-associated anogenital cancer.

V is TRBV7-8 and J is TRBJ2-7; possible D gene TRBD1, 6 bases. Germline V gene lookup returns CDR1 SGHVS and CDR2 FQNEAQ. The CDR3 sequence is 15 residues long. V was clipped by 2 bases and J by 3 bases, with 14 bases between them. CDR3 bases: TGTGCCAGCAGCTTAAGGGCAGGGGTAGGCTACGAGCAGTACTTC. Encoded protein: CASSLRAGVGYEQYF.

This clone was detected once. This chain uses TRBV19 with TRBJ2-6; 8 bases are a match to TRBD1. Trimming cost V 6 bases and J 2 bases; bases outside gene matches: 21. CDR3 size: 21 residues. The germline V gene encodes CDR1 LNHDA and CDR2 SQIVND (reference sequence). The chain's CDR3 is CASSPLGLQGVRLAGANVLTF. In DNA form, the CDR3 reads TGTGCCAGTAGCCCTTTGGGGTTACAGGGGGTTAGGTTAGCTGGGGCCAACGTCCTGACTTTC.

The V call is TRBV7-2, the J call TRBJ2-1; no clear D. CDR1 is SGHTA and CDR2 is FQGNSA in the germline V gene. The CDR3 extends over 15 amino acids. V lost 5 bases to trimming and J lost 0 bases, with 11 bases between them. This CDR3 is CASSLTTGSYNEQFF. DNA of the CDR3: TGTGCCAGCAGCCTAACTACCGGCTCCTACAATGAGCAGTTCTTC.

The chain has TRBV9 and TRBJ1-1; the D is unclear. CDR1 and CDR2 from the germline V gene are SGDLS and YYNGEE. V was shortened by 0 bases and J by 3 bases, with 9 bases between the two germline ends. The CDR3 contains 14 residues. The CDR3 bases are TGTGCCAGCAGCGTAGAGCCCCTGTACACTGAAGCTTTCTTT. Translation gives CASSVEPLYTEAFF.

The genes are TRBV18 and TRBJ2-5, with 8 bases aligning to TRBD2. The CDR3 is 14 amino acids. CDR1 and CDR2 from the germline V gene are KGHSH and LQKENI. J was trimmed by 7 bases and V by 5 bases; bases with no gene match: 9. The CDR3 sequence: CASSSAGAKGTQYF. The CDR3 DNA is TGTGCCAGCTCATCAGCGGGAGCAAAAGGGACCCAGTACTTC.